A few counts support the clone carrying this TCR beta chain. Its antigen is unknown. The sample belongs to a study of T-cell reconstitution after alpha-beta-depleted transplantation in children. Study results and caveats: Certain patients had high TCRbeta diversity at day 60, and it came from recipient T cells and thymic progenitors that survived. Two months or so post-transplant, alpha-beta T cells reportedly derived from several hundred expanded graft clones.

The CDR3 has 14 amino acids. V gave up 6 bases and J gave up 7 bases, with 16 bases separating them. The germline V gene has CDR1 SSHAT and CDR2 FNYEAQ (reference sequence). Preparation of the TCRbeta library was carried out with unique molecular identifiers. One entry per CDR3 protein, called by TCRdb with MiXCR from the PCR reads. The sample contains around 210,000 distinct CDR3 sequences, around 7% of which appear only once. V and J are TRBV7-7 and TRBJ1-3, with D perhaps TRBD1 (5 bases). The clonotype originates from a boy younger than 10 with acute lymphoblastic leukemia, due to receive a stem cell transplant. The sample was PBMCs, taken before TCRalphabeta/CD19-depleted stem cell transplant. The CDR3 region has the DNA TGTGCCAGCAGACCCTCGGACATACCGAACACCATATATTTT. Translated: CASRPSDIPNTIYF.